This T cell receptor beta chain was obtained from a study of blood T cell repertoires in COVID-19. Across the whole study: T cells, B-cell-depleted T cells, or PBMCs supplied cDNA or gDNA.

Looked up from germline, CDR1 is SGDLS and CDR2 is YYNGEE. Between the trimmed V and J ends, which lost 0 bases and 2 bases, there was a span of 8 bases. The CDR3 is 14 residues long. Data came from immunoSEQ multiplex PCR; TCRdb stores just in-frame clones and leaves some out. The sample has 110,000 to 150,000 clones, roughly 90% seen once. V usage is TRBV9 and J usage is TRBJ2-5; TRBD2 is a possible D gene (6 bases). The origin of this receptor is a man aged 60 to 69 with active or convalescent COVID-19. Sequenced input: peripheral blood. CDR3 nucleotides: TGTGCCAGCAGCGTAGTAAGCGGGCAAGAGACCCAGTACTTC. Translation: CASSVVSGQETQYF. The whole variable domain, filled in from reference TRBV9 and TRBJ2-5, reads DSGVTQTPKHLITATGQRVTLRCSPRSGDLSVYWYQQSLDQGLQFLIQYYNGEERAKGNILERFSAQQFPDLHSELNLSSLELGDSALYFCASSVVSGQETQYFGPGTRLLVL.